The next 21 T cell receptor beta chains were all read from a single sample in a study of identical twins (dated by TCRdb to 2016 to 2017). To prepare the library, 5' RACE was applied. These reads were obtained on an Illumina HiSeq 2000. Through fastp at Q25 and MiXCR, TCRdb rebuilt clones from the public reads, retaining in-frame beta chains. All rows with the same CDR3 protein become a single entry with the most common DNA and genes. This sample lists under 450,000 distinct CDR3 sequences; about 18% were detected once. The ten largest account for approximately 12% of the sample. The specimen was naive T cells sorted from blood. The sample's cell subset or site label, in plain terms: cells isolated with a human naive T-cell isolation kit. Source of these receptors: a man aged 50-60 years in good health.

In this sample, this clonotype turned up many times. The chain joins TRBV5-1 to TRBJ2-5; D is possibly TRBD2 (6 bases). The CDR3 is made up of 14 amino acids. V was clipped by 4 bases and J by 5 bases, with 15 bases between them. CDR1 and CDR2 from the germline V gene are SGHRS and YFSETQ. CDR3 protein: CASSTGTLRETQYF. The CDR3 DNA is TGCGCCAGCAGCACCGGGACTCTACGGGAGACCCAGTACTTC.

This chain uses TRBV27 with TRBJ2-1; possibly TRBD2 for D (6 bases). Trimming stripped 4 bases from V and 3 bases from J, with 16 bases between. This CDR3 region has 16 residues. CDR1 is MNHEY and CDR2 is SMNVEV in the germline V gene (reference sequence). The CDR3 region is CASSSLLGTFYNEQFF. DNA of the CDR3: TGTGCCAGCAGTTCGCTATTAGGGACTTTCTACAATGAGCAGTTCTTC.

The chain joins TRBV7-2 to TRBJ2-3; 8 positions match TRBD1. CDR1 SGHTA and CDR2 FQGNSA come from the germline V gene. The J segment lost 2 bases and the V segment lost 5 bases, leaving 9 bases of the junction unmatched. The CDR3 is 16 amino acids. CDR3 region: CASSHPGQVNTDTQYF. DNA for the CDR3: TGTGCCAGCAGCCACCCGGGACAGGTTAACACAGATACGCAGTATTTT.

This chain connects TRBV12-3 or TRBV12-4 to TRBJ2-2; 8 bases match TRBD2. This CDR3 has 14 residues. The ends lost 7 bases at V and 6 bases at J; junction bases unmatched: 7. The CDR3 region has the DNA TGTGCCAGCACCGCGGGGGGCTGGGCCGGGGAGCTGTTTTTT. Translated: CASTAGGWAGELFF.

J is TRBJ2-1 and V is TRBV27, with 7 bases that match TRBD1. After removal of 5 bases from V and 0 bases from J, the junction contained 7 bases not matched to a gene. There are 16 residues in the CDR3. The germline V gene encodes CDR1 MNHEY and CDR2 SMNVEV (reference sequence). CDR3 nucleotides: TGTGCCAGCAGTCGACCGGGACAGAGCTCCTACAATGAGCAGTTCTTC. It encodes CASSRPGQSSYNEQFF.

Worth noting for this clonotype: A much larger clone sits a single nucleotide away, making a read error possible. The gene calls are TRBV10-3 and TRBJ1-1; perhaps TRBD1 as D (6 bases). The CDR3 extends over 15 amino acids. Germline-derived CDR1 and CDR2 are ENHRY and SYGVKD. The CDR3 region is CDISGGGRGNTEAFF. For the CDR3, the DNA is TGTGACATCAGTGGAGGGGGGAGAGGGAACACTGAAGCTTTCTTT.

The sample holds a few counts of this clonotype. The chain recombines TRBV9 with TRBJ2-1, with 11 bases lining up with TRBD2. The germline CDR1 and CDR2 sequences are SGDLS and YYNGEE. CDR3 size: 18 residues. J lost 3 bases, V lost 3 bases, and 11 bases had no gene match. As DNA, the CDR3 is TGTGCCAGCAGCGCATCATTCCCGGGACTAGCGGACTACAATGAGCAGTTCTTC. Protein sequence: CASSASFPGLADYNEQFF.

The rearrangement uses TRBV2 and TRBJ2-1, with a tentative D call TRBD1 (5 bases). CDR1 and CDR2 from the germline V gene are SNHLY and FYNNEI. V lost 2 bases and J 0 bases, leaving 11 bases between the germline ends. The CDR3 extends over 16 amino acids. The CDR3 nucleotides are TGTGCCAGCAGTGAAAGGGGTCCGAGCTCCTACAATGAGCAGTTCTTC. This sequence encodes CASSERGPSSYNEQFF.

J is TRBJ2-7 and V is TRBV27, with D perhaps being TRBD1 or TRBD2 (5 bases each). This CDR3 comprises 13 residues. CDR1 and CDR2 from the germline V gene are MNHEY and SMNVEV (reference sequence). Trimming took 5 bases from V and 7 from J, leaving 15 bases between them. In DNA form, the CDR3 reads TGTGCCAGCAGTCTGGGATCCGAGGGGGAGCAGTACTTC. It yields the protein CASSLGSEGEQYF.

About this clonotype itself: A read error is possible here, since a much larger clone lies one base away. This chain joins TRBV7-2 and TRBJ2-7, with D unresolved. The CDR3 contains 12 residues. Trimming left V 1 base short and J 5 bases short, with 6 bases between. Per germline, CDR1 SGHTA and CDR2 FQGNSA. In nucleotides, the CDR3 is TGTGCCAGCAGCTTAGTCCGCCACGAGCAGTACTTC. Translation gives CASSLVRHEQYF.

This clonotype came up a few times. The chain links TRBV4-2 to TRBJ1-5, with unresolved D. Trimming took 1 base from V and 0 from J, leaving 10 bases between them. The CDR3 sequence is 16 residues long. Germline V gene data show CDR1 as LGHNA and CDR2 as YNFKEQ. In nucleotides, the CDR3 is TGTGCCAGCAGCCAAGCAAAGGGAGGTAGCAATCAGCCCCAGCATTTT. It is translated as CASSQAKGGSNQPQHF.

This clonotype was observed a few times. V usage is TRBV21-1 and J usage is TRBJ2-1; the table's D call, TRBD2, was not checked against the DNA. TRBV21-1 is labeled a pseudogene. The CDR3 length is 17 residues. DNA of the CDR3: TGTGCCAGCAGAGGTTTGATGGGACTAGCTAACAGGCATGAGCAGTTCTTC. It codes for CASRGLMGLANRHEQFF.

The genes are TRBV20-1 and TRBJ2-7, with 8 bases lining up with TRBD1. J was trimmed by 8 bases and V by 4 bases; bases with no gene match: 13. From germline, CDR1 is DFQATT and CDR2 SNEGSKA (reference sequence). The CDR3 loop spans 14 amino acids. CDR3 nucleotide sequence: TGCAGTGCTAATCAGCCGGGACAGGTCTTGAAGCAGTACTTC. As protein: CSANQPGQVLKQYF.

This clonotype turned up a few times. This sequence joins TRBV7-9 and TRBJ2-5, with TRBD2 identical over 9 bases. The CDR3 spans 15 residues. V lost 7 bases, J lost 5 bases, and 11 bases stayed unmatched. In germline, CDR1 is SEHNR, CDR2 FQNEAQ (reference sequence). CDR3 bases: TGTGCCAGCAATTCGCGGGAGGGCCCTCGCGAGACCCAGTACTTC. It yields the protein CASNSREGPRETQYF.

About this clonotype: One base away lies a much larger clone, so this may be a sequencing read error. The CDR3 DNA sequence: TGCGCCAGCAGCTTGACAGGCCACAACTATGGCTACACCTTC. The encoded protein is CASSLTGHNYGYTF. The chain carries TRBV5-1 and TRBJ1-2; a possible D gene is TRBD1 (5 bases). CDR3 length: 14 residues. The V and J ends lost 1 base and 2 bases respectively, with 9 bases between them. Germline V gene lookup returns CDR1 SGHRS and CDR2 YFSETQ.

A few counts support this clonotype. This sequence joins TRBV6-1 and TRBJ1-3; D gene unclear. V was pared by 6 bases and J by 0 bases, with 9 bases between. The CDR3 is made up of 14 amino acids. CDR1 and CDR2 from the germline V gene are MNHNS and SASEGT. CDR3 region: CASRREVSGNTIYF. The CDR3 DNA is TGTGCCAGCAGGAGAGAAGTCTCTGGAAACACCATATATTTT.

CDR3 protein: CASSQVGSGRVSYEQYF. The DNA for the CDR3 is TGTGCCAGCAGCCAAGTCGGCTCCGGGAGGGTCTCCTACGAGCAGTACTTC. The chain carries TRBV14 and TRBJ2-7; 8 bases are a match to TRBD2. CDR3 length: 17 amino acids. Germline loops: CDR1 SGHDN, CDR2 FVKESK. The trim removed 1 base at V and 0 bases at J, leaving 8 bases unmatched.

The V gene is TRBV7-2, the J gene TRBJ2-7; unclear D gene. The germline V and J ends were trimmed by 0 bases and 4 bases, with 10 bases remaining between them. The CDR3 is made up of 14 amino acids. The germline CDR1 and CDR2 sequences are SGHTA and FQGNSA. CDR3 region: CASSLASGVYEQYF. The CDR3 DNA reads as TGTGCCAGCAGCTTAGCGAGTGGTGTATACGAGCAGTACTTC.

This clonotype came up many times. V is TRBV15 and J is TRBJ1-4; 7 bases line up with TRBD1. Losses at the gene ends were 5 bases for V and 3 bases for J; bases not matched to a gene: 6. Per germline, CDR1 LNHNV and CDR2 YYDKDF (reference sequence). The CDR3 has 15 amino acids. CDR3 sequence: CATSPGGSANEKLFF. In DNA, the CDR3 is TGTGCCACCAGCCCAGGGGGGTCGGCTAATGAAAAACTGTTTTTT.

CDR3 residues: CASSPIRDRVPPLHF. DNA of the CDR3: TGTGCCAGCAGCCCAATCCGAGACAGGGTTCCACCCCTCCACTTT. The chain combines TRBV11-2 with TRBJ1-6; 7 nucleotides line up with TRBD1. CDR3 size: 15 residues. The V gene end was trimmed by 5 bases and the J gene end by 11 bases; junction bases not matched to a gene: 12. Germline CDR1 SGHAT, CDR2 FQNNGV. Full variable domain (rest looked up from reference TRBV11-2 and TRBJ1-6): EAGVAQSPRYKIIEKRQSVAFWCNPISGHATLYWYQQILGQGPKLLIQFQNNGVVDDSQLPKDRFSAERLKGVDSTLKIQPAKLEDSAVYLCASSPIRDRVPPLHFGNGTRLTVT.

This clonotype occurred many times. The rearrangement links TRBV5-1 to TRBJ2-7; D gene uncertain. Per germline, CDR1 SGHRS and CDR2 YFSETQ. The V gene lost 0 bases and the J gene lost 7 bases, with 17 bases spanning the gap. The CDR3 runs to 15 residues. The CDR3 reads CASSLGNVRVAEQYF. The CDR3 DNA is TGCGCCAGCAGCTTGGGAAACGTACGGGTTGCAGAGCAGTACTTC.